Below are 5 T cell receptor beta chains sequenced from a single sample in a study of blood T cell repertoires in COVID-19. This table comes from immunoSEQ multiplex PCR, and its TCRdb copy is limited to in-frame clones, with some not included. The sample yields around 700,000 clones, more than 80% seen once. Specimen: peripheral blood. The source is a woman aged 18-29 years with acute or convalescent COVID-19.

Comments on this clone: One end of the junction does not line up with germline, which may come from a read error. The chain employs TRBV3-1 (or the pseudogene TRBV3-2) and TRBJ2-3; 8 nucleotides agree with TRBD2. CDR1 LGHDT and CDR2 YNNKEL come from the germline V gene (reference sequence). This CDR3 region has 15 residues. This CDR3 is CASSPHLVLLRGGGF. The CDR3 region has the DNA TGTGCCAGCAGTCCTCACCTCGTCCTTCTACGGGGGGGCGGGTTT.

V and J are TRBV4-3 and TRBJ1-2; D is undetermined. This CDR3 region has 15 residues. Germline CDR1 and CDR2: LGHNA and YSLEER. Trimming took off 4 bases at V and 7 bases at J, with 19 bases between the two ends. The CDR3 DNA reads as TGCGCCAGCAGCCTAACAGATGGGGTGAGCGGTGGCTACACCTTC. This encodes CASSLTDGVSGGYTF.

The chain uses TRBV9 and TRBJ1-2; 7 bases are shared with TRBD1. From germline, CDR1 is SGDLS and CDR2 YYNGEE. The CDR3 totals 14 residues. Trimming cost V 3 bases and J 7 bases; bases outside gene matches: 9. CDR3 loop: CASSARQGLGGYTF. The CDR3 bases are TGTGCCAGCAGCGCCAGACAGGGATTAGGTGGCTACACCTTC.

The rearrangement links TRBV25-1 to TRBJ2-1, with 7 nucleotides matching TRBD1. The V gene's germline CDR1 is MGHDK and CDR2 SYGVNS. This CDR3 is 15 amino acids long. The V gene end was trimmed by 3 bases and the J gene end by 8 bases; junction bases not matched to a gene: 10. The CDR3 loop is CASSDRQGVWDEQFF. The CDR3, as DNA: TGTGCCAGCAGTGACCGACAGGGTGTTTGGGATGAGCAGTTCTTC.

This chain connects TRBV20-1 to TRBJ1-2; no clear D gene. The CDR3 has 9 residues. V was trimmed by 5 bases and J by 12 bases, leaving 10 bases between them. Germline V gene lookup returns CDR1 DFQATT and CDR2 SNEGSKA (reference sequence). CDR3 nucleotides: TGCAGTGCTCTCGACACCAACACCTTC. The encoded protein is CSALDTNTF.